The 2 T cell receptor beta chains in this list originate from one sample, sequenced in a study of blood T cell repertoires in COVID-19 (dated by TCRdb to about 2020). The library was built by means of the immunoSEQ multiplex PCR assay. Held by TCRdb, this immuneACCESS table contains in-frame sequences only and omits some clones. Under half of the omission traces to an unresolved V gene where checked; the cause of the rest is unknown. Within this sample are approximately 90,000 clones, with roughly 88% of them counted one time only. Of the sample, 25% falls within the top ten clones. The sequenced sample consisted of peripheral blood. The source of these receptors is a man between 60 and 75 years old with acute or convalescent COVID-19.

This chain joins TRBV19 and TRBJ2-1; 8 nucleotides line up with TRBD2. The CDR3 totals 15 residues. Germline V CDR1 and CDR2: LNHDA, SQIVND (reference sequence). V shed 5 bases, J shed 4 bases, and the junction held 7 bases outside the gene matches. The CDR3 DNA reads as TGTGCCAGTAGTTCGACTAGCGCTCCATACAATGAGCAGTTCTTC. It encodes CASSSTSAPYNEQFF.

J is TRBJ1-5 and V is TRBV12-3 or TRBV12-4; D uncertain. This CDR3 region has 12 residues. Trimming removed 9 bases at V and 3 bases at J, with 9 bases between. The CDR3 protein is CASNLPNQPQHF. The CDR3 DNA follows: TGTGCCAGTAACTTGCCCAATCAGCCCCAGCATTTT.